This T cell receptor beta chain was recorded in a study of blood T cell repertoires in COVID-19. Study in general: Whether acute or convalescent, the COVID-19 samples came from the United States, Italy and Spain.

The J segment lost 7 bases and the V segment lost 5 bases, leaving 6 bases of the junction unmatched. The germline CDR1 and CDR2 sequences are SEHNR and FQNEAQ (reference sequence). The CDR3 length is 14 residues. Profiled with immunoSEQ multiplex PCR; TCRdb holds only in-frame clones, not every one. Here the sample spans about 210,000 clones, around 90% being singletons. Sequenced material: peripheral blood. The TCR was taken from a man aged 65 to 85 with acute or convalescent COVID-19. The chain joins TRBV7-9 to TRBJ1-4, with 8 bases aligning to TRBD1. This CDR3 reads CASSPQQGGEKLFF. For the CDR3, the DNA is TGTGCCAGCAGCCCCCAACAGGGGGGTGAAAAACTGTTTTTT. The variable domain in full, with the rest retrieved from reference TRBV7-9 and TRBJ1-4, is DTGVSQNPRHKITKRGQNVTFRCDPISEHNRLYWYRQTLGQGPEFLTYFQNEAQLEKSRLLSDRFSAERPKGSFSTLEIQRTEQGDSAMYLCASSPQQGGEKLFFGSGTQLSVL.